What follows are 2 T cell receptor beta chains derived from one specimen sequenced in a study of cytomegalovirus exposure and HLA in healthy donors. The PCR contained 60 Vbeta and 13 Jbeta primers. Sequenced by immunoSEQ multiplex PCR; TCRdb stores in-frame clones only, minus some. The sample table includes about 160,000 clones. The sample was PBMCs. The receptors come from a woman aged 60 to 75 in good health and CMV-seronegative.

The genes are TRBV14 and TRBJ1-2; no definite D call. The CDR3 runs 15 residues. V lost 0 bases to trimming and J lost 3 bases, with 11 bases between them. Germline V gives CDR1 SGHDN, CDR2 FVKESK. In DNA, the CDR3 is TGTGCCAGCAGCCAAGATGTGGGCCGCGACTATGGCTACACCTTC. It translates to CASSQDVGRDYGYTF.

This rearrangement joins TRBV19 to TRBJ2-2, with D possibly TRBD1 on 6 matching bases. CDR1 LNHDA and CDR2 SQIVND come from the germline V gene (reference sequence). V lost 4 bases and J lost 7, with 13 bases in between. The length of the CDR3 is 14 residues. As DNA, the CDR3 is TGTGCCAGTAGTACCCCAGGGGAACACGGGGAGCTGTTTTTT. It translates to CASSTPGEHGELFF.